This TCR beta chain emerged from a study of T-cell memory formation after mild COVID-19. At the level of the study: Across donors, TCR clusters were largely donor specific.

Broader study findings: Cross-reactive memory apparently joined, as some responding clones appeared in pre-infection memory. Researchers report contracting CD4+ clones mostly in CM and EM, with CD8+ clones in EMRA.

This clonotype was detected many times. Its specificity is not known. Constant-segment primers and 5'RACE yielded cDNA libraries for TCR alpha and TCR beta, each carrying sample barcodes and UMIs. TCRdb independently ran MiXCR on the 5' RACE reads; one entry per CDR3 protein. The profile shows about 57,000 distinct CDR3 sequences, 12% of them singletons. Germline CDR1 reads MGHRA; CDR2 reads YSYEKL. Trimming took 5 bases from V and 1 from J, leaving 19 bases between them. The CDR3 consists of 17 residues. V and J are TRBV4-1 and TRBJ2-3, with D perhaps matching TRBD1 (5 bases). This receptor was obtained from a man younger than 30 who had mild COVID-19 (a few samples of this study predate the infection). Cell type and time point are not known. The sequencing input was PBMCs or a T cell subset sorted from them (not recorded which). CDR3 nucleotide sequence: TGCGCCAGCAGCATCAGAAGTCAGGGTATAGGCACAGATACGCAGTATTTT. This translates into CASSIRSQGIGTDTQYF.